Listed below are T cell receptor beta chains from one sample, sequenced in a study of control samples from healthy donors and cancer patients. Sequencing used immunoSEQ multiplex PCR; TCRdb keeps in-frame clones, though not all of them. Of 150,000 to 190,000 clones listed, 93% were seen once; the top ten hold over 2%. Sample: blood. The receptors stem from a man between 45 and 60 years old in good health. The conserved cysteine and the conserved F or W are not part of the CDR3 here.

v_call,cdr3_aa
TRBV15,ATSSQRENIYEQY
TRBV3-1/TRBV3-2,ASSQEGGTEAF
TRBV6-5,ASRREYGEQY
TRBV11-2,ASSFTDTEQF
TRBV24-1,ATSDPRGYT
TRBV18,ASSLKAGGPFYNEQF
TRBV19,ASSLRGRRGEQF
TRBV9,ASSPQGGYGNTIY
TRBV11-2,ASSSLGTRYYEQY
TRBV6-5,ASSLQGANSGYT
TRBV3-1/TRBV3-2,ASSHTGPRYTDTQY
TRBV24-1,ATSGIMSNQPQH
TRBV5-1,ASSLAQTGGQETQY
TRBV2,ASSREFGETQY
TRBV6-5,ASSSVGEQY
TRBV9,ASSVAGSGDTQY
TRBV4-2,ASSQRVGVNGELF
TRBV5-4,ASSQESGYTEAF
TRBV12-3/TRBV12-4,ASSFTDNQPQH
TRBV21-1,ASSKVPFECEQY
TRBV19,ASSQGRSTGELF
TRBV29-1,SVEVAMGLAVTDTQY
TRBV5-1,ASSFSRTVSNEQF
TRBV5-1,ASSLATGGMDYEQY
TRBV9,ASSGTSGYTYEQY
TRBV7-2,ASSLDYYNEQF
TRBV18,ASSPTGSSTDTQY
TRBV19,ASSMEGAAGQPQH
TRBV19,ASSMSQHTEAF
TRBV14,ATSTGARYNSPLH
TRBV19,ASHPNRGGNTEAF
TRBV27,ASRGTGRTEAF
TRBV5-1,ASSSGQPNQPQH
TRBV5-4,ASSPDRVNSPLH
TRBV5-5,ASSRVAGEKLF
TRBV5-6,ASSLGVTSGNTIY
TRBV5-1,ASSFSASQETQY
TRBV5-1,ASSFRLAVSSYNEQF
TRBV5-1,ASSPNSGSNQPQH
TRBV7-9,ASSVTANTEAF
TRBV7-2,ASFPRGSGGYT
TRBV14,ASSQRRGPGVNEKLF
TRBV7-9,ASSLDWGQHGYT
TRBV5-5,ASSLEEGNGNQPQH
TRBV2,ASSVGDFGTNEKLF
TRBV6-4,ANRTGASVCRPEAF
TRBV2,ASSNGLAGVNEQF
TRBV27,ASSPRSGRVEQF
TRBV12-5,ASGLATATGIIHEQF
TRBV18,ASSPGTGGSKTQY
TRBV3-1/TRBV3-2,ASSQDGDHRNQPQH